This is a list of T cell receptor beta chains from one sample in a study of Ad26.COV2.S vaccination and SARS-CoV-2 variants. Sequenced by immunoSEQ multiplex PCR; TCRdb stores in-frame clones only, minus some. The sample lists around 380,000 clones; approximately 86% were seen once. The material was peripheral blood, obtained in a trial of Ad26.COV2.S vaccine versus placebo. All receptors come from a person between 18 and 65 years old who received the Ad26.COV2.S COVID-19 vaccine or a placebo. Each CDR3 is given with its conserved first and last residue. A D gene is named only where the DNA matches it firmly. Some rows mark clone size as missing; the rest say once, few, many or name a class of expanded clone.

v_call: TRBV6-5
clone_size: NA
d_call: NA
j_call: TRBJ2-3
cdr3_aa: CASSYTPQGGGDTQYF
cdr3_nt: TGTGCCAGCAGTTACACACCACAGGGCGGGGGAGATACGCAGTATTTT

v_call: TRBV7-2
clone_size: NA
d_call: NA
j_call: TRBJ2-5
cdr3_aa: CASSSRRGTGETQYF
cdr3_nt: TGTGCCAGCAGCTCCAGGAGGGGGACGGGAGAGACCCAGTACTTC

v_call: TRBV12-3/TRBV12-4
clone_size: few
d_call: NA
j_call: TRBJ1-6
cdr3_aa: CASSTRVGPLHF
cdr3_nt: TGTGCCAGCAGTACCAGGGTAGGGCCCCTCCACTTT

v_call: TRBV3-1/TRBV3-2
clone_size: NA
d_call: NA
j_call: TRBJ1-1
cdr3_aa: CASSPRSDRDVNTEAFF
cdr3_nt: TGTGCCAGCAGCCCGCGATCAGACCGGGACGTTAACACTGAAGCTTTCTTT

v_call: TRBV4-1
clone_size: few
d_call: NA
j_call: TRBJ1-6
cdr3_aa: CASSQDRQGYSPLHF
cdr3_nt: TGCGCCAGCAGCCAAGACAGGCAGGGATACTCACCCCTCCACTTT

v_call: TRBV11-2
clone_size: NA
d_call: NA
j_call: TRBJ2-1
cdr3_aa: CASRGVRAYNEQFF
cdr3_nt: TGTGCCAGCAGAGGGGTCAGAGCCTACAATGAGCAGTTCTTC

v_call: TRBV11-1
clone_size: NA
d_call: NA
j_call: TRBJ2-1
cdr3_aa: CASSMGGGAGNEQFF
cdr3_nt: TGTGCCAGCAGTATGGGAGGGGGCGCAGGTAATGAGCAGTTCTTC

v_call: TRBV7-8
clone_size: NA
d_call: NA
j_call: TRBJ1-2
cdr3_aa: CASSLQVGYGYTF
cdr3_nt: TGTGCCAGCAGCTTACAAGTAGGATATGGCTACACCTTC

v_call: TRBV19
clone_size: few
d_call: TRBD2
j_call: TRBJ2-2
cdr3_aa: CASSTGLAGDTGELFF
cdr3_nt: TGTGCCAGTAGTACGGGACTAGCGGGGGATACCGGGGAGCTGTTTTTT

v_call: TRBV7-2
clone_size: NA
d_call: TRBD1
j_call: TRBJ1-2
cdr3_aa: CASSLGSPGQTNYGYTF
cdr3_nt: TGTGCCAGCAGCTTAGGGTCACCGGGACAGACAAACTATGGCTACACCTTC

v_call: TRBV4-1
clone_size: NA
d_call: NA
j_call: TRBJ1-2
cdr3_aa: CASSQGRPRGIYGYTF
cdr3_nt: TGCGCCAGCAGCCAAGGACGCCCTAGGGGGATCTATGGCTACACCTTC